Below, 22 T cell receptor beta chains from the same sample are listed, as sequenced in a study of graft-versus-host responses after intestinal transplantation. Assay used: immunoSEQ multiplex PCR; TCRdb lists only in-frame clones, some missing. This sample yields fewer than 95,000 clones, of which roughly 92% are seen a single time; roughly 0.36% belongs to the top ten. No antigen has been identified for these receptors. The input for sequencing was unstimulated CD8+ T cells sorted from spleen or lymph node cells, taken before transplant. The receptors stem from a human donor who was the organ donor for an intestinal transplant.

The chain combines TRBV28 with TRBJ1-2, with D perhaps matching TRBD1 (5 bases). Trimming took 5 bases from V and 5 from J, leaving 15 bases between them. This CDR3 has 14 residues. Germline values: CDR1 MDHEN, CDR2 SYDVKM. For the CDR3, the DNA is TGTGCCAGCAGTGCAGGGCCGGAGGGGTATGGCTACACCTTC. Translated: CASSAGPEGYGYTF.

The chain recombines TRBV6-1 with TRBJ2-3; 8 bases map to TRBD2. The CDR3 has 16 residues. V trimming: 1 base; J trimming: 2 bases; junction bases outside the gene matches: 5. In germline, CDR1 is MNHNS, CDR2 SASEGT. The DNA of the CDR3 is TGTGCCAGCAGTGAAGGCACTAGCGGAAACACAGATACGCAGTATTTT. As protein: CASSEGTSGNTDTQYF.

V usage is TRBV4-1 and J usage is TRBJ2-7, with 7 bases lining up with TRBD2. CDR3 length equals 16 residues. Germline V gene sequence: CDR1 MGHRA, CDR2 YSYEKL. V gave up 3 bases and J gave up 0 bases; unmatched junction bases: 8. CDR3 region: CASSQEPPGGSYEQYF. In DNA form, the CDR3 reads TGCGCCAGCAGCCAGGAGCCCCCGGGGGGCTCCTACGAGCAGTACTTC.

Regarding this clone: The CDR3 ends on some other residue instead of the conserved phenylalanine or tryptophan, so this is likely a read error. This CDR3 reads CASRTAHGQPQHS. As DNA, the CDR3 is TGCGCCAGCAGGACAGCACATGGACAGCCCCAGCATTCT. The chain recombines TRBV10-2 with TRBJ1-5; the D gene is possibly TRBD1 (5 bases). The CDR3 is 13 residues long. The germline gives CDR1 WSHSY, CDR2 SAAADI. V gave up 6 bases and J gave up 7 bases, with 13 bases separating them.

The V call is TRBV19, the J call TRBJ2-7, with TRBD1 as a possible D gene (5 bases). CDR3 size: 14 residues. Germline V gene data show CDR1 as LNHDA and CDR2 as SQIVND (reference sequence). With 2 bases removed from V and 1 base from J, the gap between germline ends came to 9 bases. The CDR3 bases are TGTGCCAGTAGTATACAGGGTAGTTCCTACGAGCAGTACTTC. Protein: CASSIQGSSYEQYF.

This chain joins TRBV9 and TRBJ2-7; 7 bases match TRBD1. The trim removed 3 bases at V and 0 bases at J, leaving 6 bases unmatched. The germline gives CDR1 SGDLS, CDR2 YYNGEE. This CDR3 is 15 amino acids long. The CDR3 DNA reads as TGTGCCAGCAGCGCAGGACAGGCGAGCTCCTACGAGCAGTACTTC. It yields the protein CASSAGQASSYEQYF.

The chain couples TRBV15 to TRBJ2-3; 10 bases fit TRBD1. The V gene end was trimmed by 5 bases and the J gene end by 2 bases; junction bases not matched to a gene: 4. Germline V gene lookup returns CDR1 LNHNV and CDR2 YYDKDF (reference sequence). CDR3 length: 15 amino acids. In DNA form, the CDR3 reads TGTGCCACCAGCCACGGGACAGGGGACACAGATACGCAGTATTTT. The encoded protein is CATSHGTGDTDTQYF.

The chain has TRBV5-8 and TRBJ2-1; D is uncertain. The CDR3 loop spans 11 amino acids. The germline V gene encodes CDR1 SGHTS and CDR2 YDEGEE. V lost 7 bases and J 8 bases, leaving 10 bases between the germline ends. The CDR3: CASGWSHEQFF. Here the CDR3 DNA reads TGTGCCAGCGGGTGGAGCCATGAGCAGTTCTTC.

This chain connects TRBV30 to TRBJ2-1, with 11 bases identical to TRBD2. The germline V gene has CDR1 GTSNPN and CDR2 SVGIG (reference sequence). This CDR3 comprises 14 residues. The J segment lost 7 bases and the V segment lost 0 bases, leaving 2 bases of the junction unmatched. The CDR3 bases are TGTGCCTGGAGTGTAGGGACTAGCGGTAATGAGCAGTTCTTC. Protein product: CAWSVGTSGNEQFF.

The CDR3 nucleotides read TGCGCCAGCAGCTTCGAGGGCCCCTCCTACGAGCAGTACTTC. As protein: CASSFEGPSYEQYF. V gene TRBV5-1 combines with J gene TRBJ2-5, with D possibly TRBD2 on 5 matching bases. The end of the DNA fits TRBJ2-7 better, so the J call may be wrong. The germline gives CDR1 SGHRS, CDR2 YFSETQ. The CDR3 sequence is 14 residues long.

In this sample, this clone turned up once. CDR3 DNA: TGCGCCAGCAGCTCAAATTGGGCGTTGGACTTCCCCTACGAGCAGTACTTC. Its protein product is CASSSNWALDFPYEQYF. The V gene is TRBV5-1, the J gene TRBJ2-7, with TRBD2 as a possible D gene (5 bases). V lost 3 bases and J 2 bases, leaving 21 bases between the germline ends. Germline V gene sequence: CDR1 SGHRS, CDR2 YFSETQ. The CDR3 totals 17 residues.

J is TRBJ2-1 and V is TRBV4-3, with 13 positions matching TRBD2. Losses at the gene ends were 3 bases for V and 7 bases for J; bases not matched to a gene: 6. There are 16 residues in the CDR3. Germline values: CDR1 LGHNA, CDR2 YSLEER. CDR3 nucleotides: TGCGCCAGCAGCCATAAACTAGCGGGGGGGGTTAATGAGCAGTTCTTC. Its protein product is CASSHKLAGGVNEQFF.

The V and J genes are TRBV6-5 and TRBJ2-2; 8 bases fit TRBD2. Germline CDR1 MNHEY, CDR2 SVGAGI. The CDR3 spans 13 residues. The V segment lost 6 bases and the J segment 8 bases; nucleotides outside the gene matches: 5. The CDR3 DNA reads as TGTGCCAGCAGCGGGGGGGCAAGAGGGGAGCTGTTTTTT. As protein: CASSGGARGELFF.

The chain combines TRBV18 with TRBJ1-1; D gene uncertain. Looked up from germline, CDR1 is KGHSH and CDR2 is LQKENI. The V end lost 2 bases, the J end lost 9 bases, and 10 bases lay between the germline ends. This CDR3 spans 12 amino acids. CDR3 region: CASSPGRWQAFF. CDR3 coding DNA: TGTGCCAGCTCACCAGGGAGGTGGCAAGCTTTCTTT.

The chain has TRBV7-6 and TRBJ2-7; maybe TRBD2 (5 bases). CDR1 is SGHVS, CDR2 FNYEAQ, per germline. The CDR3 spans 14 residues. The V end was cut by 4 bases, the J end by 2 bases, with 12 bases between. For the CDR3, the DNA is TGTGCCAGCAGCTCGGGGAACCGACCCTACGAGCAGTACTTC. Translating gives CASSSGNRPYEQYF.

The chain carries TRBV7-9 and TRBJ2-4, with TRBD2 matching 11 bases. The CDR3 has 17 amino acids. The ends lost 4 bases at V and 6 bases at J; junction bases unmatched: 11. Germline CDR1 SEHNR, CDR2 FQNEAQ (reference sequence). CDR3 in DNA: TGTGCCAGCAGCTCCCCGACCGGGACTAGCGGCCTAAACATTCAGTACTTC. Its protein product is CASSSPTGTSGLNIQYF.

The CDR3 DNA reads TGCGCCAGCAGCCAGGATGGAGGGCTAGGCGGGGGGAAGCTGTTTTTT. The encoded protein is CASSQDGGLGGGKLFF. V is TRBV4-3 and J is TRBJ2-2; 8 bases match TRBD2. Germline CDR1 reads LGHNA; CDR2 reads YSLEER. V trimming: 3 bases; J trimming: 12 bases; junction bases outside the gene matches: 15. There are 16 residues in the CDR3.

V usage is TRBV9 and J usage is TRBJ2-5; 14 bases agree with TRBD2. The junction had 5 bases not matched to a gene; V was cut back by 3 bases and J by 1 base. The CDR3 is 17 amino acids. Germline CDR1 and CDR2: SGDLS and YYNGEE. As DNA, the CDR3 is TGTGCCAGCAGCGCGGTTGGACTAGCGGGGGGCCAAGAGACCCAGTACTTC. This sequence encodes CASSAVGLAGGQETQYF.

The chain uses TRBV19 and TRBJ1-4, with 7 bases aligning to TRBD1. The CDR3 is 16 amino acids. V was clipped by 3 bases and J by 8 bases; unmatched bases: 12. The germline V gene has CDR1 LNHDA and CDR2 SQIVND (reference sequence). In DNA form, the CDR3 reads TGTGCCAGTAGTATCGACAGGGCGGTGATAGGAGAAAAACTGTTTTTT. Translation gives CASSIDRAVIGEKLFF. The variable domain in full, with the rest retrieved from reference TRBV19 and TRBJ1-4, is DGGITQSPKYLFRKEGQNVTLSCEQNLNHDAMYWYRQDPGQGLRLIYYSQIVNDFQKGDIAEGYSVSREKKESFPLTVTSAQKNPTAFYLCASSIDRAVIGEKLFFGSGTQLSVL.

The chain links TRBV4-1 to TRBJ1-5; D might be TRBD1 (5 bases). Trimming took 1 base from V and 1 from J, leaving 11 bases between them. CDR3 size: 16 residues. Germline V lookup: CDR1 MGHRA, CDR2 YSYEKL. Here the CDR3 DNA reads TGCGCCAGCAGCCAAGGTTCTTCAGGGAGCAATCAGCCCCAGCATTTT. Translation: CASSQGSSGSNQPQHF.

The rearrangement links TRBV7-9 to TRBJ2-1; 15 nucleotides agree with TRBD2. The CDR3 runs 17 residues. The V gene's germline CDR1 is SEHNR and CDR2 FQNEAQ (reference sequence). Losses at the gene ends were 3 bases for V and 2 bases for J; bases not matched to a gene: 2. CDR3 DNA sequence: TGTGCCAGCAGCTTGGGACTAGCGGGGGGACCCTACAATGAGCAGTTCTTC. This sequence encodes CASSLGLAGGPYNEQFF. The whole variable domain, remainder taken from reference TRBV7-9 and TRBJ2-1, is DTGVSQNPRHKITKRGQNVTFRCDPISEHNRLYWYRQTLGQGPEFLTYFQNEAQLEKSRLLSDRFSAERPKGSFSTLEIQRTEQGDSAMYLCASSLGLAGGPYNEQFFGPGTRLTVL.

This chain connects TRBV27 to TRBJ1-1; no clear D. CDR1 and CDR2 from the germline V gene are MNHEY and SMNVEV (reference sequence). V was trimmed by 6 bases and J by 4 bases, leaving 12 bases between them. This CDR3 is built from 13 residues. In nucleotides, the CDR3 is TGTGCCAGCAGATACCTAGAGGCCACTGAAGCTTTCTTT. Its translation is CASRYLEATEAFF.